These T cell receptor beta chains were read from a single sample in a study of OX40 agonist ivuxolimab in advanced cancers. This table comes from immunoSEQ multiplex PCR, and its TCRdb copy is limited to in-frame clones, with some not included. The profile shows 78,000 or so clones, about 90% of them singletons. The input for sequencing was CD4+ or CD8+ T cells sorted from blood, taken in a trial of the OX40 agonist ivuxolimab. The receptors shown here come from an adult with an advanced solid tumor such as melanoma, head and neck, liver or kidney cancer. CDR3s include the opening cysteine and the closing phenylalanine or tryptophan. Each record gives: D gene, J gene, CDR3 length, V gene, clone size, CDR3 DNA, CDR3 protein. D genes are given only for firm matches. Only some rows state a clone size, as once, few, many or a class for expanded clones.

>TRBD1|TRBJ1-2|15|TRBV5-5|.
TGTGCCAGCAGCTTGTCCGGGACAGGGTTGGAAGGCTACACCTTC
CASSLSGTGLEGYTF
>.|TRBJ2-1|16|TRBV28|.
TGTGCCAGCAGTCCCCCCATCCCTAGCTCCTACAATGAGCAGTTCTTC
CASSPPIPSSYNEQFF
>.|TRBJ1-5|15|TRBV6-5|.
TGTGCCAGCAGTAAGGGCCCCGGCAGTGGTCAGCCCCAGCATTTT
CASSKGPGSGQPQHF
>TRBD1|TRBJ1-2|17|TRBV7-9|.
TGTGCCAGCAGCTTAGCTACTCCTTCCGGGACAGGGGATGGCTACACCTTC
CASSLATPSGTGDGYTF
>.|TRBJ1-2|13|TRBV6-5|once
TGTGCCAGCAGACAGACAACAGCCACTGGCTACACCTTC
CASRQTTATGYTF
>TRBD2|TRBJ2-7|13|TRBV19|.
TGTGCCAGTAGTCTAGCGGGAGGCTACGAGCAGTACTTC
CASSLAGGYEQYF
>TRBD1|TRBJ2-1|14|TRBV5-8|.
TGTGCCAGCAGCTTCTTCCAGGGGGCCAATGAGCAGTTCTTC
CASSFFQGANEQFF
>.|TRBJ2-3|16|TRBV7-2|once
TGTGCCAGCAGCTCTTGGGGCAGGGGTGGAACAGATACGCAGTATTTT
CASSSWGRGGTDTQYF
>.|TRBJ2-1|17|TRBV19|.
TGTGCCAGTAGTATCCTCCCCGGGGGCAGGGGAAAGGATGAGCAGTTCTTC
CASSILPGGRGKDEQFF
>.|TRBJ1-2|13|TRBV11-2|.
TGTGCCAGCAGCTTAGGGGCAGAATACCCCTACACCTTC
CASSLGAEYPYTF
>TRBD2|TRBJ2-1|16|TRBV28|few
TGTGCCAGCAGAGGGACTAGCGGGAGCGACTACAATGAGCAGTTCTTC
CASRGTSGSDYNEQFF
>TRBD1|TRBJ1-2|16|TRBV7-2|.
TGTGCCAGCAGCCCCATGGGACAGATTTCAAACTATGGCTACACCTTC
CASSPMGQISNYGYTF
>.|TRBJ1-4|16|TRBV5-4|.
TGTGCCAGCAGCAAGAAAACCGGGACAACTAATGAAAAACTGTTTTTT
CASSKKTGTTNEKLFF
>TRBD2|TRBJ2-1|15|TRBV6-4|.
TGTGCCAGCAGCCTCCGGGAGGGCCTCTACAATGAGCAGTTCTTC
CASSLREGLYNEQFF
>TRBD2|TRBJ2-1|18|TRBV11-2|once
TGTGCCAGCAGCACCTCGACTAGCGGGAGACCCCAGGGCAATGAGCAGTTCTTC
CASSTSTSGRPQGNEQFF
>.|TRBJ1-2|14|TRBV5-4|few
TGTGCCAGCACCCTTGGAGTCAGTAACTATGGCTACACCTTC
CASTLGVSNYGYTF
>.|TRBJ1-1|14|TRBV7-6|.
TGTGCCAGCAGCGCTGGGACACTGAACACTGAAGCTTTCTTT
CASSAGTLNTEAFF
>TRBD1|TRBJ1-1|15|TRBV7-9|.
TGTGCCAGCAGCCGACGGGACAGGGGAGGGACTGAAGCTTTCTTT
CASSRRDRGGTEAFF
>.|TRBJ2-1|17|TRBV10-3|.
TGTGCCATCAGTGAGTCGAGGGGGGGGAGCTCCTACAATGAGCAGTTCTTC
CAISESRGGSSYNEQFF
>.|TRBJ1-6|13|TRBV5-4|.
TGTGCCAGCAGCGCGGGGCCAAATTCACCCCTCCACTTT
CASSAGPNSPLHF
>TRBD2|TRBJ2-5|16|TRBV10-3|.
TGTGCCATCAGTGTGGGGTTAGCGGGTATACAAGAGACCCAGTACTTC
CAISVGLAGIQETQYF
>TRBD1|TRBJ2-3|17|TRBV5-1|.
TGCGCCAGCACCCGAAGGACAGGGGGCTACGGCACAGATACGCAGTATTTT
CASTRRTGGYGTDTQYF
>.|TRBJ2-2|15|TRBV7-6|once
TGTGCCAGCAGCCAACGGGGACGGCCTACCGGGGAGCTGTTTTTT
CASSQRGRPTGELFF
>.|TRBJ2-2|12|TRBV14|.
TGTGCCACCTCCCAGTGGACCGGGGAGCTGTTTTTT
CATSQWTGELFF
>.|TRBJ1-1|15|TRBV7-8|.
TGTGCCAGCAGTACTCTACCCGCCCCGAACACTGAAGCTTTCTTT
CASSTLPAPNTEAFF
>.|TRBJ2-1|14|TRBV7-9|.
TGTGCCAGCAGCGCACCGGGACAGCGGGGTGAGCAGTTCTTC
CASSAPGQRGEQFF
>.|TRBJ2-7|14|TRBV5-1|.
TGCGCCAGCAGCTTGGATCAGTTCACCTACGAGCAGTACTTC
CASSLDQFTYEQYF
>.|TRBJ1-4|16|TRBV28|.
TGTGCCAGCAGTTTATTGCCCCCGGGAGTTAATGAAAAACTGTTTTTT
CASSLLPPGVNEKLFF
>TRBD2|TRBJ2-5|16|TRBV7-9|.
TGTGCCAGCAGCTTAGCAGGACTAGCGGGAGGGGAGACCCAGTACTTC
CASSLAGLAGGETQYF
>.|TRBJ2-7|13|TRBV19|.
TGTGCCAGTAGTAACAGGGTGACCTACGAGCAGTACTTC
CASSNRVTYEQYF
>.|TRBJ2-3|14|TRBV15|.
TGTGCCACCAGCAAGGGGCGCAGGGCAGATACGCAGTATTTT
CATSKGRRADTQYF
>.|TRBJ2-1|17|TRBV7-2|once
TGTGCCAGCAGCTTAGCCCCTACAGGGTACTCCTACAATGAGCAGTTCTTC
CASSLAPTGYSYNEQFF
>TRBD2|TRBJ2-1|15|TRBV5-1|.
TGCGCCAGCAGCATTAGCGGGGCTCCCCACAATGAGCAGTTCTTC
CASSISGAPHNEQFF
>.|TRBJ2-5|14|TRBV5-1|.
TGCGCCAGCAGCTTGGGTACAGGAGGGGAGACCCAGTACTTC
CASSLGTGGETQYF
>.|TRBJ2-7|17|TRBV11-2|.
TGTGCCAGCAGCCCTCAGCGGATTGGAGGGGCAGGCTACGAGCAGTACTTC
CASSPQRIGGAGYEQYF
>.|TRBJ1-1|14|TRBV11-2|.
TGTGCCAGCAGTCCCGGAGGGGCAAACACTGAAGCTTTCTTT
CASSPGGANTEAFF
>TRBD2|TRBJ2-1|17|TRBV5-5|.
TGTGCCAGCAGCTTGGAAAGAACTAGCGGGGGAATCAATGAGCAGTTCTTC
CASSLERTSGGINEQFF
>.|TRBJ1-1|13|TRBV11-3|few
TGTGCCAGCAGCCTAACGCAAGGGACTGAAGCTTTCTTT
CASSLTQGTEAFF
>TRBD2|TRBJ2-3|18|TRBV11-2|.
TGTGCCAGCAGCTTAGGAGGGGGCGGGACTAGCGGCACAGATACGCAGTATTTT
CASSLGGGGTSGTDTQYF
>.|TRBJ2-7|15|TRBV11-2|.
TGTGCCAGCAGCTCCGGGCACAGGGGGGGCTACGAGCAGTACTTC
CASSSGHRGGYEQYF
>.|TRBJ1-4|15|TRBV6-6|.
TGTGCCAGCAGTCTAGCTGGGCGAGCGGATGAAAAACTGTTTTTT
CASSLAGRADEKLFF
>.|TRBJ1-1|14|TRBV11-2|.
TGTGCCAGCAGCTCACAGGGATGGTACACTGAAGCTTTCTTT
CASSSQGWYTEAFF
>.|TRBJ2-5|12|TRBV5-1|.
TGCGCCAGCAGCTTGGGGGTGGAGACCCAGTACTTC
CASSLGVETQYF
>TRBD2|TRBJ2-7|16|TRBV5-6|.
TGTGCCAGCAGCCGCCTCGGGGCGGGGGGATCCTACGAGCAGTACTTC
CASSRLGAGGSYEQYF
>TRBD1|TRBJ2-3|14|TRBV5-1|.
TGCGGTACGCCCTTAGCGGACAGGGGGGATACGCAGTATTTT
CGTPLADRGDTQYF
>.|TRBJ2-5|13|TRBV7-2|.
TGTGCCAGCCGAACAGGGTACCTAGAGACCCAGTACTTC
CASRTGYLETQYF
>TRBD1|TRBJ1-1|14|TRBV5-1|.
TGCGCCAGCAGCCCGGGACAGGATTACACTGAAGCTTTCTTT
CASSPGQDYTEAFF
>.|TRBJ1-1|12|TRBV5-1|.
TGCGCCAGCAGCTTGGACCGGACTGAAGCTTTCTTT
CASSLDRTEAFF
>TRBD1|TRBJ2-4|13|TRBV5-6|.
TGTGCCAGCAGCTGGGGACAGATCAACATTCAGTACTTC
CASSWGQINIQYF
>TRBD1|TRBJ1-2|13|TRBV19|.
TGTGCCAGTAAAGGGGGCGAGGACTATGGCTACACCTTC
CASKGGEDYGYTF
>.|TRBJ2-7|11|TRBV6-5|.
TGTGCCAGCAGCGCCGGGGGCGAGCAGTACTTC
CASSAGGEQYF
>TRBD1|TRBJ2-2|14|TRBV27|.
TGTGCCAGCCGACGGACAGGTAGCACCGGGGAGCTGTTTTTT
CASRRTGSTGELFF
>TRBD1|TRBJ1-1|14|TRBV29-1|once
TGCAGCGTTGAAAACAGGGGGATGAACACTGAAGCTTTCTTT
CSVENRGMNTEAFF
>.|TRBJ1-3|13|TRBV6-1|.
TGTGCCAGCAGTGAACTGACCGGCAACACCATATATTTT
CASSELTGNTIYF
>TRBD2|TRBJ2-1|16|TRBV2|.
TGTGCCAGCATTGAGATAGCGGGAGCAACCTACAATGAGCAGTTCTTC
CASIEIAGATYNEQFF
>.|TRBJ1-1|14|TRBV10-3|.
TGTGCCATCAGAGGGCCCGAGCAGAACACTGAAGCTTTCTTT
CAIRGPEQNTEAFF
>TRBD1|TRBJ1-1|16|TRBV12-5|once
TGTGCTAGTGGTATTGACCCGGGGACAGCGAACACTGAAGCTTTCTTT
CASGIDPGTANTEAFF
>.|TRBJ1-2|16|TRBV2|.
TGTGCCAGCAGTGGGGGAAGAGGCGGAGAGAGCTATGGCTACACCTTC
CASSGGRGGESYGYTF
>.|TRBJ2-7|12|TRBV2|.
TGTGCCAGCACCCCGCCTGGAGTGGAGCAGTACTTC
CASTPPGVEQYF